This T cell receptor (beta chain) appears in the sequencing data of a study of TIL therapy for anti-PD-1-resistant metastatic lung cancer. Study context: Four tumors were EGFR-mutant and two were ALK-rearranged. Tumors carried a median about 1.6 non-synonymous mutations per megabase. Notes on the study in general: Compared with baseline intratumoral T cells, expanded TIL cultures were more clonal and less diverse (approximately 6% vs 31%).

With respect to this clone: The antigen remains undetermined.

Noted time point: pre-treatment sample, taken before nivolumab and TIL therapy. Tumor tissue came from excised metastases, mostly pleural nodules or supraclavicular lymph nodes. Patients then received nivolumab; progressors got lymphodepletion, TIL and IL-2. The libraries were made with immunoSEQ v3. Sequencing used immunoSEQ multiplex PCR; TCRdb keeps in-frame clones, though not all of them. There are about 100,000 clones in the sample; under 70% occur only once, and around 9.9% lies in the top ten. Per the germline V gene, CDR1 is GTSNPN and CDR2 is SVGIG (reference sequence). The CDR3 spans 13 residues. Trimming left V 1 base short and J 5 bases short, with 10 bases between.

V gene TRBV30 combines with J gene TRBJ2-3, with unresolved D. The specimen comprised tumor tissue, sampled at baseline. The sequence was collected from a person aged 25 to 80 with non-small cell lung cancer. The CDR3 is CAWSDPGLDTQYF. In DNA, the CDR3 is TGTGCCTGGAGTGATCCCGGGTTAGATACGCAGTATTTT.